This is a list of T cell receptor beta chains from one sample in a study of blood T cells in healthy people across ages. TCRdb ran MiXCR on the 5' RACE reads and lists one entry per CDR3 protein. This table has roughly 860,000 distinct CDR3 sequences, approximately 67% appearing once. The sequencing sample was made of blood. These TCRs come from a man in his thirties or forties in good health. CDR3s include the opening cysteine and the closing phenylalanine or tryptophan. D genes are given only for firm matches. A clone size is listed for some rows: how often the clone was seen (once, few, many), or a class if it is expanded.

TRBV27,TRBJ2-5,-,-,CASSGIGVGQETQYF,TGTGCCAGCAGTGGGATAGGGGTGGGCCAAGAGACCCAGTACTTC
TRBV5-1,TRBJ2-6,few,TRBD2,CASSPGGPGGANVLTF,TGCGCCAGCAGCCCGGGAGGGCCTGGTGGGGCCAACGTCCTGACTTTC
TRBV29-1,TRBJ2-5,few,TRBD1,CSEGQGGETQYF,TGCAGCGAGGGACAGGGAGGGGAGACCCAGTACTTC
TRBV20-1,TRBJ2-5,-,TRBD2,CSAGTSGGTQETQYF,TGCAGTGCTGGTACTAGCGGGGGGACCCAAGAGACCCAGTACTTC
TRBV29-1,TRBJ2-1,-,TRBD2,CSAMTSGGGNEQFF,TGCAGCGCCATGACTAGCGGGGGTGGAAATGAGCAGTTCTTC
TRBV2,TRBJ2-5,-,TRBD2,CASSFPGLAEQYF,TGTGCCAGCAGTTTCCCGGGACTAGCTGAGCAGTACTTC
TRBV9,TRBJ1-1,-,-,CASSVKGGPGNTEAFF,TGTGCCAGCAGCGTAAAAGGGGGTCCTGGGAACACTGAAGCTTTCTTT
TRBV6-5,TRBJ2-3,-,-,CASSRTWMTDTQYF,TGTGCCAGCAGCAGAACGTGGATGACAGATACGCAGTATTTT
TRBV20-1,TRBJ1-4,-,-,CSARVLGAAATNEKLFF,TGCAGTGCTAGGGTATTGGGGGCTGCAGCAACTAATGAAAAACTGTTTTTT
TRBV29-1,TRBJ2-7,many,TRBD2,CSVAGGPYEQYF,TGCAGCGTTGCGGGGGGGCCCTACGAGCAGTACTTC
TRBV21-1,TRBJ1-4,-,-,CASSKGQVRREKLFF,TGTGCCAGCAGCAAAGGACAGGTCCGTCGTGAAAAACTGTTTTTT
TRBV20-1,TRBJ2-7,-,TRBD2,CSASRTSGGSYEQYF,TGCAGTGCTAGCCGGACTAGCGGGGGATCCTACGAGCAGTACTTC
TRBV5-1,TRBJ1-2,-,TRBD1,CASSLGQAKDGYTF,TGCGCCAGCAGCTTAGGACAGGCGAAGGATGGCTACACCTTC
TRBV4-3,TRBJ2-1,few,TRBD2,CASSQGTSGERQFF,TGCGCCAGCAGCCAAGGAACTAGCGGCGAACGGCAGTTCTTC
TRBV27,TRBJ2-7,once,TRBD1,CASIQLGTGGCPRPSYEQYF,TGTGCCAGCATCCAGCTCGGGACAGGGGGCTGCCCGAGGCCCTCCTACGAGCAGTACTTC
TRBV3-1,TRBJ1-2,many,TRBD1,CASSQPDRVNGYTF,TGTGCCAGCAGCCAACCCGACAGGGTAAATGGCTACACCTTC
TRBV5-1,TRBJ1-2,few,TRBD1,CASSSDRVGSYGYTF,TGCGCCAGCAGCTCGGACAGGGTCGGTAGCTATGGCTACACCTTC
TRBV29-1,TRBJ2-1,-,-,CSVEEIQNEQFF,TGCAGCGTTGAAGAGATCCAGAATGAGCAGTTCTTC
TRBV5-1,TRBJ2-3,-,-,CASSGRGYYTDTQYF,TGCGCCAGCAGCGGCAGGGGTTATTACACAGATACGCAGTATTTT
TRBV4-3,TRBJ2-5,few,-,CASSQVMGQETQYF,TGCGCCAGCAGCCAAGTGATGGGCCAAGAGACCCAGTACTTC
TRBV9,TRBJ1-2,-,TRBD1,CASSHLTTGSYGYTF,TGTGCCAGCAGCCATCTTACGACAGGGAGCTATGGCTACACCTTC
TRBV7-2,TRBJ2-3,few,-,CASTWEVDTQYF,TGTGCCAGCACGTGGGAGGTAGATACGCAGTATTTT
TRBV20-1,TRBJ2-6,-,-,CSAISPSGANVLTF,TGCAGTGCTATTTCCCCCTCTGGGGCCAACGTCCTGACTTTC
TRBV30,TRBJ2-5,once,-,CAWSAGISETQYF,TGTGCCTGGAGTGCGGGGATAAGTGAGACCCAGTACTTC
TRBV3-1,TRBJ1-5,few,-,CASSQDYGQPQHF,TGTGCCAGCAGCCAAGATTACGGGCAGCCCCAGCATTTT
TRBV20-1,TRBJ2-7,-,-,CSASPFDRPNSYERYF,TGCAGTGCTAGCCCTTTCGACAGGCCAAACTCCTACGAGCGGTACTTC
TRBV4-3,TRBJ2-5,-,-,CASSQDQGSVKTQYF,TGCGCCAGCAGCCAAGATCAGGGGAGCGTAAAGACCCAGTACTTC
TRBV28,TRBJ1-5,-,-,CASTFHAGNQPQHF,TGTGCCAGCACTTTCCATGCAGGCAATCAGCCCCAGCATTTT
TRBV13,TRBJ1-2,-,-,CASSPGPSSTYGYTF,TGTGCCAGCAGCCCCGGACCCTCATCGACTTATGGCTACACCTTC
TRBV5-1,TRBJ1-4,-,-,CASRRRGEKLFF,TGCGCCAGCCGACGTCGAGGTGAAAAACTGTTTTTT
TRBV29-1,TRBJ1-6,few,-,CSGDRSYNSPLHF,TGCAGCGGTGACAGGAGCTATAATTCACCCCTCCACTTT
TRBV7-2,TRBJ2-5,-,-,CASSPFRGFQETQYF,TGTGCCAGCAGCCCCTTCCGGGGCTTCCAAGAGACCCAGTACTTC
TRBV4-3,TRBJ2-1,-,TRBD1,CASSQDTVDRANYNEQFF,TGCGCCAGCAGCCAAGATACGGTGGACAGGGCTAACTACAATGAGCAGTTCTTC
TRBV19,TRBJ2-5,-,TRBD2,CASSIGGGQETQYF,TGTGCCAGTAGTATAGGCGGGGGCCAAGAGACCCAGTACTTC
TRBV20-1,TRBJ2-1,-,TRBD1,CSASRDRGPDEQFF,TGCAGTGCTAGTAGGGACAGGGGGCCGGATGAGCAGTTCTTC
TRBV7-3,TRBJ1-5,-,-,CASSLEENQPQHF,TGTGCCAGCAGTTTAGAAGAAAATCAGCCCCAGCATTTT
TRBV6-5,TRBJ2-6,few,-,CASSSSFGAGANVLTF,TGTGCCAGCAGTTCTAGCTTTGGGGCTGGGGCCAACGTCCTGACTTTC
TRBV3-1,TRBJ2-5,-,-,CASSQSEGLETQYF,TGTGCCAGCAGCCAAAGTGAAGGGCTCGAGACCCAGTACTTC
TRBV20-1,TRBJ2-7,-,TRBD1,CSATTGGYEQYF,TGCAGTGCTACTACAGGGGGGTACGAGCAGTACTTC
TRBV6-2/TRBV6-3,TRBJ2-1,-,-,CASSYVRYNGQFF,TGTGCCAGCAGTTATGTTCGCTACAATGGGCAGTTCTTC
TRBV10-3,TRBJ1-5,-,-,CAISGVYSNQPQHF,TGTGCCATCAGTGGGGTCTATAGCAATCAGCCCCAGCATTTT
TRBV6-5,TRBJ2-1,-,-,CASRWTAEYNEQFF,TGTGCCAGCAGATGGACAGCCGAATACAATGAGCAGTTCTTC
TRBV7-8,TRBJ2-5,-,TRBD2,CASSQPRGGRETQYF,TGTGCCAGCAGCCAACCACGGGGGGGCCGAGAGACCCAGTACTTC
TRBV7-9,TRBJ2-1,once,-,CASSPTLDEQFF,TGTGCCAGCAGCCCAACCCTCGATGAGCAGTTCTTC
TRBV6-6,TRBJ2-1,few,-,CASRTVRTYNEQFF,TGTGCCAGCAGAACCGTGAGGACCTACAATGAGCAGTTCTTC
TRBV20-1,TRBJ2-1,-,TRBD2,CSARGRGIAGGPGSSYNEQFF,TGCAGTGCCAGAGGAAGGGGGATAGCGGGGGGGCCCGGGAGCTCCTACAATGAGCAGTTCTTC
TRBV11-2,TRBJ2-3,-,-,CASGPTGLHTDTQYF,TGTGCCAGCGGCCCCACAGGACTACACACAGATACGCAGTATTTT
TRBV12-3/TRBV12-4,TRBJ2-3,few,TRBD1,CASSTLGQGLGGTQYF,TGTGCCAGCAGCACCTTGGGACAGGGTTTAGGGGGTACGCAGTATTTT
TRBV30,TRBJ1-6,-,TRBD1,CAWSVEGAYNSPLHF,TGTGCCTGGAGTGTGGAGGGGGCTTATAATTCACCCCTCCACTTT
TRBV20-1,TRBJ1-2,-,-,CSAPRDGTNYGYTF,TGCAGTGCTCCAAGGGACGGGACTAACTATGGCTACACCTTC
TRBV9,TRBJ2-1,-,-,CASSAWSRGNNEQFF,TGTGCCAGCAGCGCGTGGAGCAGGGGTAACAATGAGCAGTTCTTC
TRBV9,TRBJ1-1,few,-,CASSVGSGTEAFF,TGTGCCAGCAGCGTAGGATCAGGGACTGAAGCTTTCTTT
TRBV20-1,TRBJ2-7,-,TRBD1,CSATPRDRDYEQYF,TGCAGTGCTACTCCTCGGGACAGGGACTACGAGCAGTACTTC
TRBV20-1,TRBJ1-2,-,-,CSARVGGESYTF,TGCAGTGCTAGAGTGGGAGGGGAGAGCTACACCTTC
TRBV9,TRBJ2-5,few,-,CASSVAASAQETQYF,TGTGCCAGCAGCGTGGCGGCCTCGGCACAAGAGACCCAGTACTTC